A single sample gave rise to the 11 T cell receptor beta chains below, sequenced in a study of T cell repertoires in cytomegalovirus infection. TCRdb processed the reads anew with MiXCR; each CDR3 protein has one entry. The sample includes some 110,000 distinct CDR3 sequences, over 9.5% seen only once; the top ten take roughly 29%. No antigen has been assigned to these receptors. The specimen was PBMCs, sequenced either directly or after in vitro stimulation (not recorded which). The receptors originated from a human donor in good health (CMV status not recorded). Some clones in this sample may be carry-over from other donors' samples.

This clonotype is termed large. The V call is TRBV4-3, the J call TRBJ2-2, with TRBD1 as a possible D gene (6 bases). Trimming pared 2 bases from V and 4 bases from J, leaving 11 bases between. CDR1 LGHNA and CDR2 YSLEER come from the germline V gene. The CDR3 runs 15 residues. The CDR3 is CASSQHTRGTGELFF. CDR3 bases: TGCGCCAGCAGCCAACACACCAGGGGCACCGGGGAGCTGTTTTTT.

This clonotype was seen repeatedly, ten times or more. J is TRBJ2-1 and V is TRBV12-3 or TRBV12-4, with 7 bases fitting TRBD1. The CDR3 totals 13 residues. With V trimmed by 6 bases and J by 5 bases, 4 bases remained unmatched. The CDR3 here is CASRWGQNNEQFF. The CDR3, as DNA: TGTGCCAGCAGGTGGGGACAGAACAATGAGCAGTTCTTC.

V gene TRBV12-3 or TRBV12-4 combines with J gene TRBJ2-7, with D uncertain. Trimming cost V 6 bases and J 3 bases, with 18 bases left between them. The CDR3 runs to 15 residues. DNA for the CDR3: TGTGCCAGCAGCCTTAGGCCCCGTGATAGCTACGAGCAGTACTTC. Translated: CASSLRPRDSYEQYF.

The CDR3 protein is CASSLKAQGIYEQYF. The CDR3 DNA reads as TGTGCCAGTAGCCTGAAGGCGCAGGGGATCTACGAGCAGTACTTC. This chain uses TRBV19 with TRBJ2-7, with D tentatively TRBD1 (6 bases). The germline V gene encodes CDR1 LNHDA and CDR2 SQIVND (reference sequence). Trimming shortened V by 6 bases and J by 3 bases, and 18 bases separated the two germline ends. This CDR3 comprises 15 residues.

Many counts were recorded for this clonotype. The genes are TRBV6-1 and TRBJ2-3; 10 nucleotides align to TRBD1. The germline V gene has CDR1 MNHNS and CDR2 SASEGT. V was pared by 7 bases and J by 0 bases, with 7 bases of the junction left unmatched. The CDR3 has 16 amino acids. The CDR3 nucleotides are TGTGCCAGCACTAGACAGGGGGCGTCTAGCACAGATACGCAGTATTTT. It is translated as CASTRQGASSTDTQYF.

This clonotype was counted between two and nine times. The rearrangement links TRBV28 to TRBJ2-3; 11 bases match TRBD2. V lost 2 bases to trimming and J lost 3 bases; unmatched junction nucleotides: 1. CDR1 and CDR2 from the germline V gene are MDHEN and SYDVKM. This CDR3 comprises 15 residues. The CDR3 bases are TGTGCCAGCAGTTTAATAGCGGGAGGGACAGATACGCAGTATTTT. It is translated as CASSLIAGGTDTQYF. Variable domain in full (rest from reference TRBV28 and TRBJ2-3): DVKVTQSSRYLVKRTGEKVFLECVQDMDHENMFWYRQDPGLGLRLIYFSYDVKMKEKGDIPEGYSVSREKKERFSLILESASTNQTSMYLCASSLIAGGTDTQYFGPGTRLTVL.

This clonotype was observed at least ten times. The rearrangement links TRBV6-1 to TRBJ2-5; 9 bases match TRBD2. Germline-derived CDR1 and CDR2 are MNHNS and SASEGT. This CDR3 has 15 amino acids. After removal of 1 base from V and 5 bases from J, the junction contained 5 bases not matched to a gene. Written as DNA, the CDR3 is TGTGCCAGCAGTGAAGTAGCGGGGGTTCGGGAGACCCAGTACTTC. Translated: CASSEVAGVRETQYF.

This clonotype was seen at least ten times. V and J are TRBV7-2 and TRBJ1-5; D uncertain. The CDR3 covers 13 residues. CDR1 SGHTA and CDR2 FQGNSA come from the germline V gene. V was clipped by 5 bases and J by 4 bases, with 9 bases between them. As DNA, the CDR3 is TGTGCCAGCAGCCGGGTCGGTAATCAGCCCCAGCATTTT. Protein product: CASSRVGNQPQHF.

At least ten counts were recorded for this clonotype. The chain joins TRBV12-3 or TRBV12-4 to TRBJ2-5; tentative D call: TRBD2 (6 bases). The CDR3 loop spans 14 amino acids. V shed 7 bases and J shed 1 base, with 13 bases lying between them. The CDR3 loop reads CASNVMGGQETQYF. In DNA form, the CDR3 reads TGTGCCAGCAACGTGATGGGGGGCCAAGAGACCCAGTACTTC.

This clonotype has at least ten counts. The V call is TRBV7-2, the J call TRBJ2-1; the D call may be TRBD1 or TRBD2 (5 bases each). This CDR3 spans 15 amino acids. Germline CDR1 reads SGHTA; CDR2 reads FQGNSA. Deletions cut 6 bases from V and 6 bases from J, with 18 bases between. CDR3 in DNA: TGTGCCAGCAGGGATACTAGGGTAGGGGTCAATGAGCAGTTCTTC. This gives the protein CASRDTRVGVNEQFF.

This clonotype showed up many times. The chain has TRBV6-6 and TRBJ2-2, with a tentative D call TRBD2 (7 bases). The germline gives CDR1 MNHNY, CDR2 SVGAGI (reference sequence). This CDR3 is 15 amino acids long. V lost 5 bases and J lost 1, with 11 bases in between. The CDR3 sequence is CASSLGGVNTGELFF. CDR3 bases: TGTGCCAGCAGTCTAGGGGGGGTGAACACCGGGGAGCTGTTTTTT.